Below, 25 T cell receptor beta chains from the same sample are listed, as sequenced in a study of blood T cell repertoires in COVID-19. Libraries were prepared by immunoSEQ multiplex PCR; TCRdb keeps only in-frame clonotypes and omits some of them. The sample contains 240,000 or so clones, 70% to 85% of which appear only once. The sequenced material came from peripheral blood. Receptor source: a woman older than 75 with acute or convalescent COVID-19.

On this clone: The junction shows a germline mismatch at one end, possibly a read error. The chain links TRBV29-1 to TRBJ1-2, with D uncertain. The CDR3 has 12 residues. From germline, CDR1 is SQVTM and CDR2 ANQGSEA. CDR3 DNA sequence: TGCAGCGTCGAAGGGTTCGGTAATGGCTACACCTTC. It specifies CSVEGFGNGYTF.

This clone was counted a single time. The gene calls are TRBV24-1 and TRBJ2-2; 11 bases map to TRBD2. This CDR3 comprises 18 residues. In germline, CDR1 is KGHDR, CDR2 SFDVKD. The V segment lost 4 bases and the J segment 6 bases; nucleotides outside the gene matches: 12. The CDR3 nucleotides are TGTGCCACCAGTGACCCGACCAATAGCGGGGGGGCTGCCGGGGAGCTGTTTTTT. This encodes CATSDPTNSGGAAGELFF.

The chain joins TRBV5-4 to TRBJ1-1; weak D call: TRBD1 (6 bases). This CDR3 region has 16 residues. Trimming pared 2 bases from V and 4 bases from J, leaving 18 bases between. Germline-derived CDR1 and CDR2 are SGHNT and YYREEE (reference sequence). The CDR3 DNA reads TGTGCCAGCAGCTTATCCAGGGGTTCATGGGGCACTGAAGCTTTCTTT. This translates into CASSLSRGSWGTEAFF.

The chain uses TRBV5-4 and TRBJ2-3; 7 nucleotides align to TRBD2. The CDR3 spans 15 residues. With 1 base clipped from V and 3 bases from J, the junction kept 5 bases outside the gene matches. Germline CDR1 reads SGHNT; CDR2 reads YYREEE (reference sequence). Here the CDR3 DNA reads TGTGCCAGCAGCTTGCGCGGCGGGAGAACAGATACGCAGTATTTT. Amino acid sequence: CASSLRGGRTDTQYF.

V is TRBV5-6 and J is TRBJ2-4, with 13 bases that match TRBD2. This CDR3 is 19 amino acids long. V trimming: 3 bases; J trimming: 0 bases; junction bases outside the gene matches: 9. The germline V gene has CDR1 SGHDT and CDR2 YYEEEE. The CDR3 protein is CASSSSGLAGLLAKNIQYF. The CDR3 nucleotides read TGTGCCAGCAGCTCCTCGGGACTAGCGGGGCTTCTAGCCAAAAACATTCAGTACTTC. The entire variable domain, with the rest obtained from reference TRBV5-6 and TRBJ2-4, is as follows: DAGVTQSPTHLIKTRGQQVTLRCSPKSGHDTVSWYQQALGQGPQFIFQYYEEEERQRGNFPDRFSGHQFPNYSSELNVNALLLGDSALYLCASSSSGLAGLLAKNIQYFGAGTRLSVL.

The V gene is TRBV5-5, the J gene TRBJ2-7, with 7 bases aligning to TRBD1. With V trimmed by 1 base and J by 0 bases, 4 bases remained unmatched. The germline gives CDR1 SGHKS, CDR2 YYEKEE (reference sequence). The CDR3 totals 15 residues. The CDR3 DNA is TGTGCCAGCAGCTTGCGGGGACAGATCTCCTACGAGCAGTACTTC. Translation gives CASSLRGQISYEQYF.

This chain uses TRBV5-1 with TRBJ1-1, with 10 bases aligning to TRBD1. With 3 bases clipped from V and 7 bases from J, the junction kept 6 bases outside the gene matches. The germline gives CDR1 SGHRS, CDR2 YFSETQ. This CDR3 is 14 amino acids long. This CDR3 reads CASSSTGGSFEAFF. In DNA form, the CDR3 reads TGCGCCAGCAGCTCGACAGGGGGCTCTTTTGAAGCTTTCTTT.

This chain connects TRBV5-5 to TRBJ2-2, with a weak D call TRBD1 (6 bases). V was clipped by 4 bases and J by 2 bases, with 12 bases between them. Germline CDR1 SGHKS, CDR2 YYEKEE (reference sequence). The CDR3 has 15 amino acids. The CDR3 sequence: CASSPTGPNTGELFF. The DNA for the CDR3 is TGTGCCAGCAGCCCGACAGGACCCAACACCGGGGAGCTGTTTTTT.

This clone was detected a few times. The rearrangement uses TRBV30 and TRBJ2-5; 12 bases fit TRBD2. The CDR3 is made up of 14 amino acids. The V gene end was trimmed by 3 bases and the J gene end by 5 bases; junction bases not matched to a gene: 4. In germline, CDR1 is GTSNPN, CDR2 SVGIG (reference sequence). The CDR3 DNA reads TGTGCCTGGAGGACTAGCGGGAGCGGTGAGACCCAGTACTTC. This codes for CAWRTSGSGETQYF. Using reference TRBV30 and TRBJ2-5 for the parts outside the CDR3, the full variable domain is SQTIHQWPATLVQPVGSPLSLECTVEGTSNPNLYWYRQAAGRGLQLLFYSVGIGQISSEVPQNLSASRPQDRQFILSSKKLLLSDSGFYLCAWRTSGSGETQYFGPGTRLLVL.

V gene TRBV19 combines with J gene TRBJ1-2; 7 nucleotides agree with TRBD1. This CDR3 is 12 amino acids long. Germline CDR1 and CDR2: LNHDA and SQIVND (reference sequence). Trimming at V came to 4 bases and at J to 5 bases, leaving 1 base not matched to a gene. CDR3: CASSTTGYGYTF. CDR3 coding DNA: TGTGCCAGTAGTACGACAGGGTATGGCTACACCTTC.

The V call is TRBV11-1, the J call TRBJ2-5; TRBD1 is a possible D gene (5 bases). The germline gives CDR1 SGHAT, CDR2 FQDESV (reference sequence). The CDR3 is 15 amino acids. Trimming removed 5 bases from V and 5 bases from J, with 18 bases in between. The CDR3 nucleotides read TGTGCCAGCAGCCGACAGTCTGTCGTGGACGAGACCCAGTACTTC. Residues: CASSRQSVVDETQYF.

The chain recombines TRBV10-3 with TRBJ2-7; TRBD2 might be the D (6 bases). This CDR3 region has 12 residues. The germline V gene encodes CDR1 ENHRY and CDR2 SYGVKD. Trimming took 6 bases from V and 5 from J, leaving 11 bases between them. The CDR3 reads CAIRGGRNEQYF. The CDR3, as DNA: TGTGCCATCAGGGGGGGAAGGAACGAGCAGTACTTC.

This clone was seen only once. The J gene is TRBJ1-2, the V gene TRBV18; a weak D match, TRBD1 (5 bases). Trimming took 3 bases from V and 5 from J, leaving 10 bases between them. In germline, CDR1 is KGHSH, CDR2 LQKENI. The CDR3 covers 13 residues. CDR3 loop: CASSPQTDYGYTF. The CDR3, as DNA: TGTGCCAGCTCACCCCAGACAGATTATGGCTACACCTTC.

The rearrangement links TRBV5-8 to TRBJ2-4; maybe TRBD2 (6 bases). Germline V CDR1 and CDR2: SGHTS, YDEGEE. The CDR3 runs 13 residues. V dropped 0 bases and J dropped 5 bases, with 6 bases sitting between them. The CDR3 nucleotides read TGTGCCAGCAGCTTGGGGGGGGAAAACATTCAGTACTTC. Translating it yields CASSLGGENIQYF.

This clone was seen many times. The gene calls are TRBV2 and TRBJ1-5, with D unclear. Trimming cost V 6 bases and J 0 bases, with 12 bases left between them. Germline lookup yields CDR1 SNHLY and CDR2 FYNNEI. The length of the CDR3 is 15 residues. Written as DNA, the CDR3 is TGTGCCAGCAGGGGCGCTCGGGGTAGCAATCAGCCCCAGCATTTT. Protein: CASRGARGSNQPQHF.

The sample holds many counts of this clone. The CDR3 reads CASSWGLAPYNEQFF. Here the CDR3 DNA reads TGCGCCAGCAGCTGGGGACTAGCGCCTTACAATGAGCAGTTCTTC. The gene calls are TRBV5-1 and TRBJ2-1; 10 nucleotides line up with TRBD2. J was trimmed by 4 bases and V by 3 bases; bases with no gene match: 4. CDR3 length: 15 amino acids. Germline assignment: CDR1 SGHRS and CDR2 YFSETQ. Drawing the rest from reference TRBV5-1 and TRBJ2-1, the complete variable domain is KAGVTQTPRYLIKTRGQQVTLSCSPISGHRSVSWYQQTPGQGLQFLFEYFSETQRNKGNFPGRFSGRQFSNSRSEMNVSTLELGDSALYLCASSWGLAPYNEQFFGPGTRLTVL.

The chain recombines TRBV5-1 with TRBJ1-1; 10 nucleotides line up with TRBD1. This CDR3 is built from 16 residues. J lost 5 bases, V lost 4 bases, and 11 bases had no gene match. CDR1 is SGHRS, CDR2 YFSETQ, per germline. Here the CDR3 DNA reads TGCGCCAGCAGCCCCGACAGGGGGCGATTCTTAACTGAAGCTTTCTTT. Its translation: CASSPDRGRFLTEAFF.

The chain is built from TRBV12-3 or TRBV12-4 and TRBJ2-5, with D maybe TRBD1 (6 bases). Deletions cut 3 bases from V and 5 bases from J, with 10 bases between. The CDR3 spans 13 residues. The CDR3 here is CASSFGRGETQYF. In DNA, the CDR3 is TGTGCCAGCAGTTTCGGAAGGGGGGAGACCCAGTACTTC.

The rearrangement links TRBV6-5 to TRBJ2-3; D may be TRBD1 (5 bases). The CDR3 sequence is 15 residues long. Germline CDR1 is MNHEY and CDR2 is SVGAGI. Trimming took 3 bases from V and 3 from J, leaving 13 bases between them. CDR3 loop: CASSYQGLVTDTQYF. Here the CDR3 DNA reads TGTGCCAGCAGTTATCAGGGCTTAGTTACAGATACGCAGTATTTT.

CDR3 sequence reads: CASSQGPGNPTGELFF. The CDR3 DNA sequence: TGTGCCAGCAGCCAAGGCCCCGGGAATCCCACCGGGGAGCTGTTTTTT. The V and J genes are TRBV3-1 (or the pseudogene TRBV3-2) and TRBJ2-2, with D perhaps TRBD2 (5 bases). The V end lost 1 base, the J end lost 4 bases, and 13 bases lay between the germline ends. This CDR3 is 16 amino acids long. CDR1 is LGHDT, CDR2 YNNKEL, per germline (reference sequence).

The chain carries TRBV19 and TRBJ1-4, with TRBD1 identical over 7 bases. The CDR3 extends over 16 amino acids. The V and J ends lost 6 bases and 0 bases, in that order; junction bases with no gene match: 7. CDR1 LNHDA and CDR2 SQIVND come from the germline V gene (reference sequence). CDR3 sequence: CASRRGQTTTNEKLFF. CDR3 in DNA: TGTGCCAGTAGGAGGGGACAGACTACAACTAATGAAAAACTGTTTTTT. The full variable domain, its missing parts supplied by reference TRBV19 and TRBJ1-4, is DGGITQSPKYLFRKEGQNVTLSCEQNLNHDAMYWYRQDPGQGLRLIYYSQIVNDFQKGDIAEGYSVSREKKESFPLTVTSAQKNPTAFYLCASRRGQTTTNEKLFFGSGTQLSVL.

This clone was counted a few times. The V gene is TRBV6-2 or TRBV6-3, the J gene TRBJ2-7, with TRBD2 identical over 7 bases. Per germline, CDR1 MNHEY and CDR2 SVGEGT. V shed 2 bases, J shed 6 bases, and the junction held 7 bases outside the gene matches. The CDR3 extends over 14 amino acids. CDR3 protein: CASSYDGTKGEQYF. Here the CDR3 DNA reads TGTGCCAGCAGTTACGACGGGACTAAAGGCGAGCAGTACTTC.

The chain employs TRBV6-5 and TRBJ1-4, with TRBD1 matching over 7 bases. The germline V gene encodes CDR1 MNHEY and CDR2 SVGAGI. After removal of 5 bases from V and 5 bases from J, the junction contained 8 bases not matched to a gene. The CDR3 covers 15 residues. For the CDR3, the DNA is TGTGCCAGCAGTCCAGCGGACAGGCCAAATGAAAAACTGTTTTTT. Encoded protein: CASSPADRPNEKLFF.

In DNA, the CDR3 is TGTGCCAGCAGTAAACAGGGATCTAACTATGGCTACACCTTC. This translates into CASSKQGSNYGYTF. V is TRBV2 and J is TRBJ1-2, with a tentative D call TRBD1 (6 bases). The V gene's germline CDR1 is SNHLY and CDR2 FYNNEI. This CDR3 comprises 14 residues. V was cut by 5 bases and J by 0 bases, with 10 bases left in between.

This rearrangement joins TRBV7-8 to TRBJ1-2; D not certain. Germline V CDR1 and CDR2: SGHVS, FQNEAQ. The CDR3 consists of 14 residues. V was pared by 0 bases and J by 5 bases, with 10 bases between. DNA for the CDR3: TGTGCCAGCAGCTTAGCTCACAGTTTGTATGGCTACACCTTC. Translating it yields CASSLAHSLYGYTF.